This paragraph reports one T cell receptor (beta chain). Its antigen is unknown. Each patient relapsed following autologous stem cell transplantation, and prior brentuximab vedotin exposure differed. This entry belongs to a study of PD-1 blockade in classical Hodgkin lymphoma. Study details: Nivolumab dosing for patients was 3 mg/kg, administered intravenously every 2 weeks. The study's findings and limits: CD4+ TCR diversity climbed significantly by C4D1, unlike CD8+ TCR diversity. Newly diagnosed and completely responding patients shared comparable baseline diversity. The authors have not defined what causes the repertoire differences, possibly disease activity or prior therapy.

Sequenced by immunoSEQ multiplex PCR; TCRdb stores in-frame clones only, minus some. The data show fewer than 90,000 clones, with 75% to 90% seen just once and less than 25% held by the top ten. Germline lookup yields CDR1 GTSNPN and CDR2 SVGIG (reference sequence). CDR3 length: 15 residues. The junction had 5 bases not matched to a gene; V was cut back by 1 base and J by 4 bases. Sequenced here: peripheral blood mononuclear cells (PBMCs), sampled at baseline. This TCR was recovered from a human donor with classical Hodgkin lymphoma. This chain joins TRBV30 and TRBJ2-5; 11 bases match TRBD1. DNA of the CDR3: TGTGCCTGGAGTGCCGGACAGGGGGCTCGAGAGACCCAGTACTTC. Its protein product is CAWSAGQGARETQYF. Variable domain in full (rest from reference TRBV30 and TRBJ2-5): SQTIHQWPATLVQPVGSPLSLECTVEGTSNPNLYWYRQAAGRGLQLLFYSVGIGQISSEVPQNLSASRPQDRQFILSSKKLLLSDSGFYLCAWSAGQGARETQYFGPGTRLLVL.